This T cell receptor beta chain was recorded in a study of T-cell reconstitution after alpha-beta-depleted transplantation in children. General study points: Newly produced T cells mostly provided counts and TCRbeta diversity after one year, as hyperexpanded clones declined. Several hundred expanded graft clones reportedly supplied alpha-beta T cells about two months after transplant. Surviving recipient T cells and thymic progenitors underlay high day-60 TCRbeta diversity in some patients.

Germline CDR1 reads ENHRY; CDR2 reads SYGVKD. This CDR3 spans 13 amino acids. The J segment lost 4 bases and the V segment lost 3 bases, leaving 2 bases of the junction unmatched. For TCRbeta, the library was prepared with unique molecular identifiers. From the PCR reads, TCRdb called clonotypes with MiXCR, one entry per CDR3 protein. The table includes roughly 420,000 distinct CDR3 sequences, 16% detected once. For this clonotype: The antigen is undetermined.

This receptor was obtained from a boy in the first two years of life who had a stem cell transplant for Wiskott-Aldrich syndrome, so the T cells may come from the graft donor. V usage is TRBV10-3 and J usage is TRBJ1-2; 7 bases agree with TRBD1. The starting material was PBMCs, mostly from graft donor cells, obtained 360 days after TCRalphabeta/CD19-depleted stem cell transplant. CDR3 residues: CAISDRGFYGYTF. In nucleotides, the CDR3 is TGTGCCATCAGTGACAGGGGGTTCTATGGCTACACCTTC.